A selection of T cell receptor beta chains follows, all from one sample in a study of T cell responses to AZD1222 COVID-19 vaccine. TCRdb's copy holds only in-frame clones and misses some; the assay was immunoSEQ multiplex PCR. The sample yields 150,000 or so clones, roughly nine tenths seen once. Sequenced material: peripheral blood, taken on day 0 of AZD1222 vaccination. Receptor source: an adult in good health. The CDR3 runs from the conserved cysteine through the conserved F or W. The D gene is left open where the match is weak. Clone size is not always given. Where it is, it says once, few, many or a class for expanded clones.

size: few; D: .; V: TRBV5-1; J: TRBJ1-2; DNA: TGCGCCAGCAGCCCATCCTCGACAGGAGACTATGGCTACACCTTC; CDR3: CASSPSSTGDYGYTF
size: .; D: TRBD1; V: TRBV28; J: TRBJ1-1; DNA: TGTGCCAGCAGTCCCCCGGGACAGTACACTGAAGCTTTCTTT; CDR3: CASSPPGQYTEAFF
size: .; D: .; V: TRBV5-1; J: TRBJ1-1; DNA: TGCGCCAGCAGGCGGCAGGACGACACTGAAGCTTTCTTT; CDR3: CASRRQDDTEAFF
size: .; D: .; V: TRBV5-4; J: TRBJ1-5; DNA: TGTGCCAGCAGCCCGAGTCTGGGGCAGCCCCAGCATTTT; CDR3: CASSPSLGQPQHF
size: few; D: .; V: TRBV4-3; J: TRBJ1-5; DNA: TGCGCCAGCAGCCTACATACAGACTATAGCAATCAGCCCCAGCATTTT; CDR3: CASSLHTDYSNQPQHF
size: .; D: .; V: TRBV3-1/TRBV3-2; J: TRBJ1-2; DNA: TGTGCCAGCAGCCCGCTACAGAACTATGGCTACACCTTC; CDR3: CASSPLQNYGYTF
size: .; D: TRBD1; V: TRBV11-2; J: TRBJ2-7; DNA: TGTGCCAGCAGCTCCGGGACAGGGAACTACGAGCAGTACTTC; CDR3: CASSSGTGNYEQYF
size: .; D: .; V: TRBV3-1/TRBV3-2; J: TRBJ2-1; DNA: TGTGCCAGCAACGACTACCCCTACAATGAGCAGTTCTTC; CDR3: CASNDYPYNEQFF
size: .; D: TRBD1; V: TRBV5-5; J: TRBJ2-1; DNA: TGTGCCAGCGCAAGACAGGGATTTTCCTACAATGAGCAGTTCTTC; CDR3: CASARQGFSYNEQFF
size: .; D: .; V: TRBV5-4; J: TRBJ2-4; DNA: TGTGCCAGCAGCTTGCCGGATGCCAAAAACATTCAGTACTTC; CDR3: CASSLPDAKNIQYF
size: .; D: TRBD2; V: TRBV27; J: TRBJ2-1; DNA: TGTGCCAGCAGTTTGAGGCTAGCGGCTAACAATGAGCAGTTCTTC; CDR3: CASSLRLAANNEQFF
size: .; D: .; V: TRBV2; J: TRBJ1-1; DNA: TGTGCCAGCAATCAAGACACCATGAACACTGAAGCTTTCTTT; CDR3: CASNQDTMNTEAFF
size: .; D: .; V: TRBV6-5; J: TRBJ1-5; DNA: TGTGCCAGCAGTTACTCGAATTCTGTTAATCAGCCCCAGCATTTT; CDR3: CASSYSNSVNQPQHF
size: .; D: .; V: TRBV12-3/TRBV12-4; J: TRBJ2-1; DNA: TGTGCCAGCAGTTGGACAGACAACAATGAGCAGTTCTTC; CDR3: CASSWTDNNEQFF
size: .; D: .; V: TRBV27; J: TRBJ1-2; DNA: TGTGCCAGCAGGACCTCTCTTGCGTTCGGAGATGGCTACACCTTC; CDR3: CASRTSLAFGDGYTF
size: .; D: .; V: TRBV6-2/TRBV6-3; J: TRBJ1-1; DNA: TGTGCCAGCAGTTTGATCTCGGGAAGTAGAACTTTCTTT; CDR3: CASSLISGSRTFF
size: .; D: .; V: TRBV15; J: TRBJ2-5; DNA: TGTGCCACCAGCAGTGGCGTTGGGCCCCAAGAGACCCAGTACTTC; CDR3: CATSSGVGPQETQYF
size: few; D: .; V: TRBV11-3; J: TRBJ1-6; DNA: TGTGCCAGCAGCGAGAACAATAATTCACCCCTCCACTTT; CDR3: CASSENNNSPLHF
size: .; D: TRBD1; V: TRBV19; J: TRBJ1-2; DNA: TGTGCCAGTAGTGTTGGACAGGGGAGCGGCTACACCTTC; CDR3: CASSVGQGSGYTF
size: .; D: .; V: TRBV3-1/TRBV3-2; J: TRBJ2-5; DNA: TGTGCCAGCAGCGCTACAGGGGAGACCCAGTACTTC; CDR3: CASSATGETQYF
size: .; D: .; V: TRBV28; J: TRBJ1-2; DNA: TGTGCCAGCAGTTTCGAGGGAGCTAACTATGGCTACACCTTC; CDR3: CASSFEGANYGYTF
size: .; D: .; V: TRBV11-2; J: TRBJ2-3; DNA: TGTGCCAGCAGCAAAAGGGCTTACACAGATACGCAGTATTTT; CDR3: CASSKRAYTDTQYF
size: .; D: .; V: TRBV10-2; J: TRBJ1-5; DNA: TGCGCCAGCAGTGAGCAGAGCAATCAGCCCCAGCATTTT; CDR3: CASSEQSNQPQHF
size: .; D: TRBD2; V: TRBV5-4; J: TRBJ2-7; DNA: TGTGCCAGCGGACTAGCGGGGGGGTTCTACGAGCAGTACTTC; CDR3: CASGLAGGFYEQYF
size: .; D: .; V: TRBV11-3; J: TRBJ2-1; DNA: TGTGCCAGCAGCTTGGGGGCCTCCTACAATGAGCAGTTCTTC; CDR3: CASSLGASYNEQFF
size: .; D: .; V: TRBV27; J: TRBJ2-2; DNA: TGTGCCAGCAGTTTATCAATGGGGCAGGGGAGCACCGGGGAGCTGTTTTTT; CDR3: CASSLSMGQGSTGELFF
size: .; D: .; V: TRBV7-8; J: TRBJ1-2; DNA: TGTGCCAGCAGCTCGGACAGCGCGGTGTCCCCTAGGTACACCTTC; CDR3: CASSSDSAVSPRYTF
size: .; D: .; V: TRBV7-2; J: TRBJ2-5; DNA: TGTGCCAGCAGCTTCTACAGGGAACAGACCCAGTACTTC; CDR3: CASSFYREQTQYF
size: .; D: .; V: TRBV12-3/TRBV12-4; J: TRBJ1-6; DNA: TGTGCCAGTGGGCGAGGGGTCGGGTCACCCCTCCACTTT; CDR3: CASGRGVGSPLHF
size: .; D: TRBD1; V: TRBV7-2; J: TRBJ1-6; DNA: TGTGCCAGCAGCTCAGTCCGGGACAGGGGGCGGAATTCACCCCTCCACTTT; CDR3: CASSSVRDRGRNSPLHF
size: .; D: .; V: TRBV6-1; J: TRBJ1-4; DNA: TGTGCCAGCAGTGAACAACCCGGACAGCAACTGTTTTTT; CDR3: CASSEQPGQQLFF
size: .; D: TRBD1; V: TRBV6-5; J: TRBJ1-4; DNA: TGTGCCAGCAGTTACGACCGGACAGGGGTTAATGAAAAACTGTTTTTT; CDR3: CASSYDRTGVNEKLFF
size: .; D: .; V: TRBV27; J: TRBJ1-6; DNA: TGTGCCAGCAGTTCGAGGGGGGGCCGTAATTCACCCCTCCACTTT; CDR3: CASSSRGGRNSPLHF
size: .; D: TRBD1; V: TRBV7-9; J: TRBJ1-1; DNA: TGTGCCAGCAGCTTAGGGAGACAGGGTTCTGAAGCTTTCTTT; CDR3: CASSLGRQGSEAFF
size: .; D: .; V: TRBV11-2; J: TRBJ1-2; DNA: TGTGCCAGCAGCTTTGGATGGATCAACTACACCTTC; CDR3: CASSFGWINYTF
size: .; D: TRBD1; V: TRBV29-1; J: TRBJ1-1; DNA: TGCAGCGCAAAAACAGGGGGCAACACTGAAGCTTTCTTT; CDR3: CSAKTGGNTEAFF
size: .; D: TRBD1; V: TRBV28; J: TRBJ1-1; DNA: TGTGCCAGCAGTGCGGGACAGGGGATTTCAAAAGCTTTCTTT; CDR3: CASSAGQGISKAFF